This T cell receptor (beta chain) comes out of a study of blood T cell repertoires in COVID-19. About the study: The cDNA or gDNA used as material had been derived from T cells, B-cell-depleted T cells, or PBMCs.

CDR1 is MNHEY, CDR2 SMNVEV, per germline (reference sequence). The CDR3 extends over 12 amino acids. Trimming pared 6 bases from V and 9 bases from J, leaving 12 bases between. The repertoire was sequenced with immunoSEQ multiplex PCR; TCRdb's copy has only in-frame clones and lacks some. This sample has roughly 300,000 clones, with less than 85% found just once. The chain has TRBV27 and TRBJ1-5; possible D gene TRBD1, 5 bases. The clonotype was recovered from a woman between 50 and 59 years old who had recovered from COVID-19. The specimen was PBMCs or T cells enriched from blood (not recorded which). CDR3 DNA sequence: TGTGCCAGCAGGGGCCCAAGGGGGCCCCAGCATTTT. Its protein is CASRGPRGPQHF.